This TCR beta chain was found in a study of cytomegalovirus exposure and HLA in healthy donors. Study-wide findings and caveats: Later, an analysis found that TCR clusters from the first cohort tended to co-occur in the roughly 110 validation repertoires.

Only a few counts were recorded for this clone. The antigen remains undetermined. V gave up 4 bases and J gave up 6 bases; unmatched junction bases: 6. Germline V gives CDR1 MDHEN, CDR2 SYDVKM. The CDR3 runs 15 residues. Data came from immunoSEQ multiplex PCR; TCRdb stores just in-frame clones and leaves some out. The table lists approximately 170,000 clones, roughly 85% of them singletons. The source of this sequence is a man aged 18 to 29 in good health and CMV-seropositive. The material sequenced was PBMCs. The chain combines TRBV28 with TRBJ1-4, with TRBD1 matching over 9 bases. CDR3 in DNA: TGTGCCAGCAGTTCCCCGGGACAGGGAGATGAAAAACTGTTTTTT. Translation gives CASSSPGQGDEKLFF.